The entry that follows covers one T cell receptor beta chain sequence. Method: immunoSEQ multiplex PCR; TCRdb's copy keeps in-frame clones and lacks some. The table shows about 200,000 clones, with more than 60% occurring only once. Germline values: CDR1 SGHTA, CDR2 FQGNSA. The CDR3 runs 13 residues. The trim removed 5 bases at V and 8 bases at J, leaving 4 bases unmatched. These data originate in a study of blood T cell repertoires in COVID-19. The sample consisted of peripheral blood. The V and J genes are TRBV7-2 and TRBJ2-1; TRBD1 agrees at 9 bases. The clonotype originates from a man in his fifties or sixties who had recovered from COVID-19. CDR3 loop: CASSEDRGDEQFF. The CDR3 nucleotides are TGTGCCAGCAGCGAGGACAGGGGCGATGAGCAGTTCTTC. The full variable domain, its missing parts supplied by reference TRBV7-2 and TRBJ2-1, is GAGVSQSPSNKVTEKGKDVELRCDPISGHTALYWYRQSLGQGLEFLIYFQGNSAPDKSGLPSDRFSAERTGGSVSTLTIQRTQQEDSAVYLCASSEDRGDEQFFGPGTRLTVL.